The clone carrying this T cell receptor beta chain appeared once. Its antigen is not identified. This specimen belongs to a study of Ad26.COV2.S vaccination and SARS-CoV-2 variants. Findings and caveats of the study: Vaccinees reportedly had broad spike-specific CD8+ and CD4+ T cell responses.

This CDR3 is built from 16 residues. Germline trimming cut 11 bases from V and 0 bases from J; bases unmatched to any gene: 9. Germline V gene lookup returns CDR1 WNHNN and CDR2 SYGVQD (reference sequence). Profiling relied on immunoSEQ multiplex PCR, and the TCRdb table lists in-frame clones only, not all of them. The sample lists 400,000 to 500,000 clones, roughly nine tenths occurring once. Specified treatment: roughly 18 received Ad26.COV2.S at low or high dose, single or two shots; 5 received placebo; per-sample allocation not given. Samples came from day 63 after the first vaccine or placebo injection.

The sequenced sample was peripheral blood, obtained in a trial of Ad26.COV2.S vaccine versus placebo. The genes are TRBV10-1 and TRBJ2-2; 10 bases are a match to TRBD2. This sequence originates from a person aged 18-65 years who received the Ad26.COV2.S COVID-19 vaccine or a placebo. CDR3 in amino acids: CARPPAGGTNTGELFF. In nucleotides, the CDR3 is TGCGCCCGACCCCCAGCGGGGGGGACGAACACCGGGGAGCTGTTTTTT.